These T cell receptor beta chains were read from a single sample in a study of blood T cell repertoires in COVID-19. Measured with immunoSEQ multiplex PCR; TCRdb has only the in-frame clones, and not every one. Of about 74,000 clones in the sample, approximately 86% were seen once. Sequenced material: peripheral blood. The receptor source for this set is a woman older than 75 with active or convalescent COVID-19. Each CDR3 is given with its conserved first and last residue. Clone size is shown for a subset of rows, as once, few, many or a class of expanded clone.

>TRBV2|once
CASRAENTGELFF
>TRBV4-2|.
CASSKVAGADNEQFF
>TRBV5-5|once
CASSPSSGQARRAQYF
>TRBV27|.
CASSLLTGLSNSPLHF
>TRBV10-3|.
CAISGVSGGLNTGELFF
>TRBV7-2|.
CASSPRRLQENTGELFF
>TRBV6-6|.
CASSRGKDTLSTNEKLFF
>TRBV9|.
CASSVAGNYGYTF
>TRBV12-3/TRBV12-4|.
CASTFDRRQPQHF
>TRBV6-5|.
CASSRGDGITGYTF
>TRBV19|.
CASSIDLTELEAFF
>TRBV5-1|.
CASSFNRGRGTEAFF
>TRBV5-1|.
CASSPLLAGELFF
>TRBV11-2|.
CASSTGQGTSGSYEQFF
>TRBV12-3/TRBV12-4|.
CASSGPIEETQYF
>TRBV7-2|.
CASASGSETQYF
>TRBV20-1|.
CSASKGGVNSPLHF
>TRBV5-1|once
CASSLLGTTNEKLFF
>TRBV10-3|.
CATRGTINQPQHF
>TRBV29-1|.
CSVLRQINTEAFF